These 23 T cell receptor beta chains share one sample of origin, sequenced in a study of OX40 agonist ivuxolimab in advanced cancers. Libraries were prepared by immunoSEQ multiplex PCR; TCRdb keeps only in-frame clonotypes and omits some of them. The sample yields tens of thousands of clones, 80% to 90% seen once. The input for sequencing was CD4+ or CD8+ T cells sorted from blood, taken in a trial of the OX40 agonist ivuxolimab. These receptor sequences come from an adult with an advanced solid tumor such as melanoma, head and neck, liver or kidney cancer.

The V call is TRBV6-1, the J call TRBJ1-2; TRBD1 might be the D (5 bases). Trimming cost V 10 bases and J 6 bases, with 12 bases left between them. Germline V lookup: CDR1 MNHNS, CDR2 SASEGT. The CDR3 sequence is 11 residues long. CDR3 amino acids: CATTEGNGYTF. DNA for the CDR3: TGTGCCACCACGGAGGGGAATGGCTACACCTTC.

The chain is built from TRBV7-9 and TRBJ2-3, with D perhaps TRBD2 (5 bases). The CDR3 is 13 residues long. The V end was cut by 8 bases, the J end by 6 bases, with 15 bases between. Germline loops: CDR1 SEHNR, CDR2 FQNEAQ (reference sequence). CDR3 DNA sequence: TGTGCCAGCGCATTGGAGGTCCCGGATACGCAGTATTTT. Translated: CASALEVPDTQYF.

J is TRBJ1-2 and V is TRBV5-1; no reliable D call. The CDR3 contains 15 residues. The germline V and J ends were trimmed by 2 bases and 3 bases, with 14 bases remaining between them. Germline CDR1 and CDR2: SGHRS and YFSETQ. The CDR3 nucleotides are TGCGCCAGCAGCTTAAGGAGTGAGGAGCACTATGGCTACACCTTC. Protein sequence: CASSLRSEEHYGYTF.

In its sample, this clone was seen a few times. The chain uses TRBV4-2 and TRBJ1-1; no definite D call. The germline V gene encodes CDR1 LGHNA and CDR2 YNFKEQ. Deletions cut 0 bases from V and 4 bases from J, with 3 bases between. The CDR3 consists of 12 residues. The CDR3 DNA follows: TGTGCCAGCAGCCAAGAAGCCACTGAAGCTTTCTTT. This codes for CASSQEATEAFF.

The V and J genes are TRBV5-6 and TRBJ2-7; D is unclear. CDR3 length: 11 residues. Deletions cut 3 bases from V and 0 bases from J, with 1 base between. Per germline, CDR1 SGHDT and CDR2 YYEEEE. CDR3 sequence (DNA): TGTGCCAGCAGCTACTCCTACGAGCAGTACTTC. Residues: CASSYSYEQYF.

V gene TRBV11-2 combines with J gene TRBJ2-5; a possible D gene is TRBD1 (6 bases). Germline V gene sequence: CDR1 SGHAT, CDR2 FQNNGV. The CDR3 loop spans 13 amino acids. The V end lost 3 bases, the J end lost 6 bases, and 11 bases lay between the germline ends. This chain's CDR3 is CASSFYRVQTQYF. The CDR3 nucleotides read TGTGCCAGCAGCTTCTACAGGGTCCAGACCCAGTACTTC.

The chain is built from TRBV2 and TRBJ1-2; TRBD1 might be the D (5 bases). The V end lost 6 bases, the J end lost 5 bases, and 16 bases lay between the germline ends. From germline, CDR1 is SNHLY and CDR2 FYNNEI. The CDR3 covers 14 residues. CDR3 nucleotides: TGTGCCAGCAGACAGGAGTTCCTTTCTTATGGCTACACCTTC. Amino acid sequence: CASRQEFLSYGYTF.

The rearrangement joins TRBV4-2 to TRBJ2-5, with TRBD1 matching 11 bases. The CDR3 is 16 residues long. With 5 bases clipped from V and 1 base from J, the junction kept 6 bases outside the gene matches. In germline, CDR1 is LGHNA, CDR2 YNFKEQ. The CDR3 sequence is CASSSTGTGGQETQYF. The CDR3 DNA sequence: TGTGCCAGCAGCTCCACCGGGACAGGGGGCCAAGAGACCCAGTACTTC.

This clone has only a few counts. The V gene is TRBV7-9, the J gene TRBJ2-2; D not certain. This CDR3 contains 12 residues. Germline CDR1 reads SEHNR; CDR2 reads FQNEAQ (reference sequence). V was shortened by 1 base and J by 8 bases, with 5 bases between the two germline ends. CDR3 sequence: CASSLGEGELFF. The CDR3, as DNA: TGTGCCAGCAGCTTAGGAGAAGGGGAGCTGTTTTTT.

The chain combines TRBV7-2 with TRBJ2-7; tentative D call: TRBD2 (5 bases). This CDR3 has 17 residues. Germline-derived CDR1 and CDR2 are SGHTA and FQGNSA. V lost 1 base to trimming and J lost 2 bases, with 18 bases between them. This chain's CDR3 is CASSLEGGLTYTYEQYF. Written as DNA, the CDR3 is TGTGCCAGCAGCTTAGAGGGCGGACTTACCTACACCTACGAGCAGTACTTC. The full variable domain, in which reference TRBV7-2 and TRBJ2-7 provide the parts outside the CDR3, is GAGVSQSPSNKVTEKGKDVELRCDPISGHTALYWYRQSLGQGLEFLIYFQGNSAPDKSGLPSDRFSAERTGGSVSTLTIQRTQQEDSAVYLCASSLEGGLTYTYEQYFGPGTRLTVT.

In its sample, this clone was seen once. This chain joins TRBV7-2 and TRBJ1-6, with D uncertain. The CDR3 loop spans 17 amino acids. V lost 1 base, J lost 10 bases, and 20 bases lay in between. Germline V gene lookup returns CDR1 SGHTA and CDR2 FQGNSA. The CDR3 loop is CASSLVVGSVGTSPLHF. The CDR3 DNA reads TGTGCCAGCAGCTTAGTGGTAGGGTCGGTGGGAACGTCACCCCTCCACTTT.

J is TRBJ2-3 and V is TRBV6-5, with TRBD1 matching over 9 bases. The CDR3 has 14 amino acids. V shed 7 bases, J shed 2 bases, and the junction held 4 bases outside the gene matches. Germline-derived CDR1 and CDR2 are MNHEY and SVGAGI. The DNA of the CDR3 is TGTGCCAGCATGGGGGACAGGGACACAGATACGCAGTATTTT. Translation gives CASMGDRDTDTQYF.

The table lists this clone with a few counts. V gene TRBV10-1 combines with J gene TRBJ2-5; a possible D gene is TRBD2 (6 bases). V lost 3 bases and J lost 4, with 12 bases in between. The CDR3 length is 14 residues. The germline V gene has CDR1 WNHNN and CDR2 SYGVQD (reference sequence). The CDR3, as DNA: TGCGCCAGCAGTGACGCGGGACGCGGAGAGACCCAGTACTTC. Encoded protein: CASSDAGRGETQYF.

This CDR3 reads CSATTGETQYF. The CDR3 DNA follows: TGCAGTGCTACTACGGGGGAGACCCAGTACTTC. V is TRBV20-1 and J is TRBJ2-5; possibly TRBD2 for D (5 bases). Germline V gene lookup returns CDR1 DFQATT and CDR2 SNEGSKA (reference sequence). The V end lost 4 bases, the J end lost 5 bases, and 8 bases lay between the germline ends. The length of the CDR3 is 11 residues.

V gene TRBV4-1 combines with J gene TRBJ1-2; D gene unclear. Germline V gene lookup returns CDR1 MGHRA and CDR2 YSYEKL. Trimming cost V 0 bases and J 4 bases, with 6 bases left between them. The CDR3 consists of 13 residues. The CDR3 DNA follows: TGCGCCAGCAGCCAAGAGCCAGGCTATGGCTACACCTTC. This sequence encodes CASSQEPGYGYTF.

The CDR3 coding sequence is TGTGCCAGCAGCTCATACAGGCTCCTCAAGGTACCCCAGACAGATACGCAGTATTTT. Its protein is CASSSYRLLKVPQTDTQYF. The genes are TRBV11-2 and TRBJ2-3; D may be TRBD1 (5 bases). Deletions cut 4 bases from V and 3 bases from J, with 26 bases between. From germline, CDR1 is SGHAT and CDR2 FQNNGV. CDR3 length: 19 residues.

CDR3 amino acids: CASSLGGTGVTGELFF. CDR3 in DNA: TGCGCCAGCAGCCTAGGCGGGACAGGGGTTACCGGGGAGCTGTTTTTT. The chain has TRBV4-1 and TRBJ2-2, with 10 bases aligning to TRBD1. Trimming removed 4 bases from V and 5 bases from J; junction bases left unmatched: 7. The CDR3 sequence is 16 residues long. Germline-derived CDR1 and CDR2 are MGHRA and YSYEKL.

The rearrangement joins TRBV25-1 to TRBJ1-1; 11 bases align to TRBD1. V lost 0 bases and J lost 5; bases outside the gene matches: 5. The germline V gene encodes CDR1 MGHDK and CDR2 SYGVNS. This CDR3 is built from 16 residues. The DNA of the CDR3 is TGTGCCAGCAGTGAATATGGGACAGGGGGGAGGACTGAAGCTTTCTTT. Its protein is CASSEYGTGGRTEAFF.

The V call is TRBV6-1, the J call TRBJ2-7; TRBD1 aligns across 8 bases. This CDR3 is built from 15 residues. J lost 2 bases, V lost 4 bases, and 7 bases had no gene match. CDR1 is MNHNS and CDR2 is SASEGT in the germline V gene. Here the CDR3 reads CASSGKTGATYEQYF. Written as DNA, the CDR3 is TGTGCCAGCAGTGGAAAGACAGGGGCAACCTACGAGCAGTACTTC.

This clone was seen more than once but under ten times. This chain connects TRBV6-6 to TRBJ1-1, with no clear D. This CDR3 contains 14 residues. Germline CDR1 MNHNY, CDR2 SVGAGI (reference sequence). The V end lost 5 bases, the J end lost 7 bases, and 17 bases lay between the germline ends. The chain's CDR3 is CASSPGPARLEAFF. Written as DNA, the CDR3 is TGTGCCAGCAGTCCGGGCCCCGCACGACTTGAAGCTTTCTTT.

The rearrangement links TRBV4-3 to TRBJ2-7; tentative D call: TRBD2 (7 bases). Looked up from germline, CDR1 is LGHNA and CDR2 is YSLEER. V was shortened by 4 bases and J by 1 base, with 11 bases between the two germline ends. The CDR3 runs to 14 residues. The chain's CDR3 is CASSRGGPSYEQYF. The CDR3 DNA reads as TGCGCCAGCAGCCGGGGGGGGCCTTCCTACGAGCAGTACTTC.

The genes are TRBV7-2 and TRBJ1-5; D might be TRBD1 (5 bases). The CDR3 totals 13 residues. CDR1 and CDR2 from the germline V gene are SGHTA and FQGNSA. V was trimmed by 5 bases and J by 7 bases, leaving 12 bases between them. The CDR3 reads CASSPNGDQPQHF. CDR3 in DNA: TGTGCCAGCAGCCCCAACGGGGACCAGCCCCAGCATTTT. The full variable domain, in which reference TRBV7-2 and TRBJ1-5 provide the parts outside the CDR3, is GAGVSQSPSNKVTEKGKDVELRCDPISGHTALYWYRQSLGQGLEFLIYFQGNSAPDKSGLPSDRFSAERTGGSVSTLTIQRTQQEDSAVYLCASSPNGDQPQHFGDGTRLSIL.

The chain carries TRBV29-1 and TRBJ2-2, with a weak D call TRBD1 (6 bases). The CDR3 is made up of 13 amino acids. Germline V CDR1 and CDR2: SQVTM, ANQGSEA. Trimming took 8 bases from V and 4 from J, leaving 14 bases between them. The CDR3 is CSSNRVGTGELFF. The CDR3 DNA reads TGCAGCTCCAACAGGGTCGGCACCGGGGAGCTGTTTTTT.